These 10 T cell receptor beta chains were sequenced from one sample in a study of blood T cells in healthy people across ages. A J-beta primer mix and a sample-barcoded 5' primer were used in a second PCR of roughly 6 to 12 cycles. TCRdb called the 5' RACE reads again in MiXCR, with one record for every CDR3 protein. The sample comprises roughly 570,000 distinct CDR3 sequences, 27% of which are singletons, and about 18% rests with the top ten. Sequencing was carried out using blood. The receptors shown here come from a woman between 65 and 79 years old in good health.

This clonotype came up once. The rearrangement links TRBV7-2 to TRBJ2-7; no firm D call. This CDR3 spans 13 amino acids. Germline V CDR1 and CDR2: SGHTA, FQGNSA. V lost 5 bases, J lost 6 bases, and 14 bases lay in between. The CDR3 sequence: CASSGVPSGEQYF. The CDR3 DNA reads TGTGCCAGCAGCGGGGTACCTTCGGGCGAGCAGTACTTC.

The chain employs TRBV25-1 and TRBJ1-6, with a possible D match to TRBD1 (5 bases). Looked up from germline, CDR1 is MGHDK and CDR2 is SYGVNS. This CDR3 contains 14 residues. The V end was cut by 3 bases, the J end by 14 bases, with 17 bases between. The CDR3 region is CASSDRDRDVALHF. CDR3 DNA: TGTGCCAGCAGTGACCGGGACCGAGATGTGGCCCTCCACTTT.

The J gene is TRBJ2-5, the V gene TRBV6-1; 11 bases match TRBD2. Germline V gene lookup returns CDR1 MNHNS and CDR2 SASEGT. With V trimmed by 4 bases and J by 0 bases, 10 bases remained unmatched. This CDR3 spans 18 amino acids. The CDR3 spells CASSGVGGLAEYQETQYF. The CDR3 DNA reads TGTGCCAGCAGTGGTGTCGGGGGACTAGCGGAGTACCAAGAGACCCAGTACTTC.

In DNA form, the CDR3 reads TGTGCCACGTCGCAAAGATTCCACGAGCAGTACTTC. The encoded protein is CATSQRFHEQYF. The V gene is TRBV10-3, the J gene TRBJ2-5, with no clear D. The DNA end lines up better with TRBJ2-7; the J call may be wrong. Germline loops: CDR1 ENHRY, CDR2 SYGVKD. This CDR3 has 12 residues.

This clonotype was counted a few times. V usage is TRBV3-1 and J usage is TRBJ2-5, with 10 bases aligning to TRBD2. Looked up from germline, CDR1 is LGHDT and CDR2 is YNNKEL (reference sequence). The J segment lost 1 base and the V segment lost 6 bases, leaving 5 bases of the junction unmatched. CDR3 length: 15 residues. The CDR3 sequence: CASRTGLAIQETQYF. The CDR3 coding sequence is TGTGCCAGCAGAACGGGACTAGCGATCCAAGAGACCCAGTACTTC.

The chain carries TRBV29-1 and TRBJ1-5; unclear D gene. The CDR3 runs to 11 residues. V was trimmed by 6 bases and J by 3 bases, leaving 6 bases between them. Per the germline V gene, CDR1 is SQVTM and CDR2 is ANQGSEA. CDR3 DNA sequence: TGCAGCGTCGGCTACAATCAGCCCCAGCATTTT. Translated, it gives CSVGYNQPQHF.

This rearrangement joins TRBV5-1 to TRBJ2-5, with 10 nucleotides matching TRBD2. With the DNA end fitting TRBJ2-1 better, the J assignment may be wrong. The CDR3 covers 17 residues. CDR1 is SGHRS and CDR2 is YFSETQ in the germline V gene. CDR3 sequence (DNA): TGCGCCAGCAGCTTCTTTAAAATAGCGGGGGGAAGCACTGAGCAGTTCTTC. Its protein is CASSFFKIAGGSTEQFF.

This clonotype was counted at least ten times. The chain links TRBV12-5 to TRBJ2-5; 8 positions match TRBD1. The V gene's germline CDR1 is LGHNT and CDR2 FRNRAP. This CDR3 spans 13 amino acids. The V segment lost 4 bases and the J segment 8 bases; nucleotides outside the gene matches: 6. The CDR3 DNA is TGTGCTAGTGGTTATATCGGGACAGGAACCCAGTACTTC. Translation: CASGYIGTGTQYF.

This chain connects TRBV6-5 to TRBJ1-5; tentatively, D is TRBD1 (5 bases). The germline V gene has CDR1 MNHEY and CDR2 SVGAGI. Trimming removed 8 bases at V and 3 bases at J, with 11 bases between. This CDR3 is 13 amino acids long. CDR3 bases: TGTGCCAGCCGCCAGGGAAACAATCAGCCCCAGCATTTT. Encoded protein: CASRQGNNQPQHF.

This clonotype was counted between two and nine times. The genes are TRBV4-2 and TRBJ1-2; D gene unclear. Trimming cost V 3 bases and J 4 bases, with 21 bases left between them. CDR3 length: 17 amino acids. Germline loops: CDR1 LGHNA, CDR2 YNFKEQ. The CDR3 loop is CASSHDGSRPMTYGYTF. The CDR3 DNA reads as TGTGCCAGCAGCCATGATGGGTCCAGACCGATGACCTATGGCTACACCTTC.